This entry features one T cell receptor (beta chain) sequence. V was trimmed by 3 bases and J by 4 bases, leaving 9 bases between them. The CDR3 has 13 residues. Germline-derived CDR1 and CDR2 are LGHNA and YNFKEQ. These data belong to a study of blood T cell repertoires in COVID-19. Study as a whole: Material from acute and convalescent COVID-19 was sourced from the United States, Italy and Spain. T cells, B-cell-depleted T cells, or PBMCs supplied cDNA or gDNA.

Per the authors' pipeline: Estimation of nucleated cell counts was performed using reference gene primer amplification. Assay: immunoSEQ multiplex PCR; the TCRdb copy retains only in-frame clones and omits some. The V and J calls and clone size are taken from that table; D and trimming were inferred from the DNA. The sample includes around 110,000 clones, roughly 88% of them seen just once. The sequencing sample was made of peripheral blood. The V gene is TRBV4-2, the J gene TRBJ1-1; no reliable D call. The sequence was obtained from a middle-aged man with acute or convalescent COVID-19. The CDR3 coding sequence is TGTGCCAGCAGCCAGGAAGGCGGCACTGAAGCTTTCTTT. Protein sequence: CASSQEGGTEAFF.